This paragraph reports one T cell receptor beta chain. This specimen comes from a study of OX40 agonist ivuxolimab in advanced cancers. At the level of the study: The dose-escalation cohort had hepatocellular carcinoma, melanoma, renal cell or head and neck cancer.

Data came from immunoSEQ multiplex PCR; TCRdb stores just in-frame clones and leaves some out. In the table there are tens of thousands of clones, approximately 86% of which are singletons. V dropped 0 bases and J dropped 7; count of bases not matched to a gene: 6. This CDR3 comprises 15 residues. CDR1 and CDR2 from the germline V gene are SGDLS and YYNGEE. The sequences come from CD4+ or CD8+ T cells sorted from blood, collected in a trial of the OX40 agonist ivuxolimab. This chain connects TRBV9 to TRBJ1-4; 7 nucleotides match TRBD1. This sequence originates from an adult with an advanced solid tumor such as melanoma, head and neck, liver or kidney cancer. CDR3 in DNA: TGTGCCAGCAGCGTAGGGGCAGGGGGGAGTGAAAAACTGTTTTTT. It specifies CASSVGAGGSEKLFF.